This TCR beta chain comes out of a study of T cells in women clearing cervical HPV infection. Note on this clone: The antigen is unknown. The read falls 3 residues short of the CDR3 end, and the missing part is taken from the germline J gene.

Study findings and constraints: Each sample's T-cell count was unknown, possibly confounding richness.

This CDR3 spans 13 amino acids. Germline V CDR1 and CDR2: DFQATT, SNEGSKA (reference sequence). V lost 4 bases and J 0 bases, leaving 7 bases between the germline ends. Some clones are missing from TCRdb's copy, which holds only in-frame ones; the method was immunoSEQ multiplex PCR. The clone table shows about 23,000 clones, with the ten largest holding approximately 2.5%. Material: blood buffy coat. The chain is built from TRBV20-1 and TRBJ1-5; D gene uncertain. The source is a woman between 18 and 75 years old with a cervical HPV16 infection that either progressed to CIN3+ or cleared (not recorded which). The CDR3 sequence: CSATKGSNQPQHF. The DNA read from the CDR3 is TGCAGTGCTACAAAGGGTAGCAATCAGCCC.